What follows describes a single T cell receptor (beta chain). What it recognizes is unknown. V gave up 5 bases and J gave up 3 bases; unmatched junction bases: 9. The CDR3 contains 15 residues. Once obtained from cultured CD4+ T cells, the DNA was sequenced using the Oncomine TCR Beta short-read assay. MiXCR, applied by TCRdb to the PCR reads, yields one record per CDR3 protein. The sample lists nearly 20,000 distinct CDR3 sequences, about three quarters occurring once. The sample originates from a study of vaccination and CD4 T cells after COVID-19. Looking at the study overall: Overlapping SARS-CoV-2, HCoV-NL63, HCoV-OC43 and HCoV-229E spike peptides were used to stimulate cells.

Sample treatment: 10-day PBMC culture with coronavirus spike peptide pools or control peptides (ViraFEST assay). This TCR was sampled from a human donor who received a COVID-19 vaccine. The V call is TRBV12-3 or TRBV12-4, the J call TRBJ2-5, with 7 bases aligning to TRBD1. Sequenced material: CD4+ T cells from blood, cultured in vitro, taken after SARS-CoV-2 vaccination. CDR3 in amino acids: CASSPPGQGEETQYF. For the CDR3, the DNA is TGTGCCAGCAGTCCGCCGGGTCAGGGGGAAGAGACCCAGTACTTC.